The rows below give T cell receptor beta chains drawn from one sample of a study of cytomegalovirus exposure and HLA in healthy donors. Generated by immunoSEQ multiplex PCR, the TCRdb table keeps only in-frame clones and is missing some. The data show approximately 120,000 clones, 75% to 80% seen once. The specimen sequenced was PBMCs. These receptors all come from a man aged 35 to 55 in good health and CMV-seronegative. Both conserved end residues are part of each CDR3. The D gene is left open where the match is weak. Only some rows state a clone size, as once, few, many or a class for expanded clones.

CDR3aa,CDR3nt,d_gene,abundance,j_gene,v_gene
CASSLGGQGGEKLFF,TGTGCCAGCAGCTTAGGGGGACAGGGAGGCGAAAAACTGTTTTTT,TRBD1,.,TRBJ1-4,TRBV7-6
CASSFQGQGWHEQYF,TGTGCCAGCAGTTTTCAAGGACAGGGATGGCACGAGCAGTACTTC,TRBD1,.,TRBJ2-7,TRBV27
CASSVADRPNTGELFF,TGTGCCAGCAGCGTAGCGGACAGACCGAACACCGGGGAGCTGTTTTTT,.,few,TRBJ2-2,TRBV9
CASTGDRIYNSPLHF,TGTGCCAGCACCGGGGACAGGATTTATAATTCACCCCTCCACTTT,TRBD1,once,TRBJ1-6,TRBV28
CASSFVGGGMTDGYTF,TGTGCCAGCAGCTTTGTCGGTGGAGGGATGACGGATGGCTACACCTTC,.,.,TRBJ1-2,TRBV7-2
CASSLDRNSPLHF,TGCGCCAGCAGCTTGGACAGAAATTCACCCCTCCACTTT,.,.,TRBJ1-6,TRBV5-1
CASSLDLTEDTQYF,TGTGCCAGCAGCCTAGATCTGACAGAGGATACGCAGTATTTT,.,.,TRBJ2-3,TRBV9
CASAGGFQNQPQHF,TGTGCCAGCGCCGGAGGGTTTCAAAATCAGCCCCAGCATTTT,.,once,TRBJ1-5,TRBV5-8
CAISESRGQGQETQYF,TGTGCCATCAGTGAGTCTCGGGGACAGGGGCAAGAGACCCAGTACTTC,TRBD1,.,TRBJ2-5,TRBV10-3
CASSLQGNTEAFF,TGTGCCAGCAGCTTACAGGGGAACACTGAAGCTTTCTTT,.,.,TRBJ1-1,TRBV7-3
CASSLEGGYQETQYF,TGCGCCAGCAGCTTGGAGGGGGGGTACCAAGAGACCCAGTACTTC,.,once,TRBJ2-5,TRBV5-1
CASTRQLVYGYTF,TGTGCCAGCACCAGACAGCTGGTCTATGGCTACACCTTC,.,.,TRBJ1-2,TRBV6-1
CASSQQPQETQYF,TGTGCCAGCAGCCAACAACCCCAAGAGACCCAGTACTTC,.,.,TRBJ2-5,TRBV7-3
CASVTSGTYEQYF,TGTGCCAGCGTGACTAGCGGCACCTACGAGCAGTACTTC,TRBD2,.,TRBJ2-7,TRBV7-8
CASSDYVQGNQPQHF,TGTGCCAGCAGCGACTATGTACAGGGAAACCAGCCCCAGCATTTT,.,.,TRBJ1-5,TRBV5-6
CASSEALFLGHEQFF,TGTGCCAGCAGTGAAGCGCTTTTTTTGGGGCATGAGCAGTTCTTC,.,.,TRBJ2-1,TRBV6-1
CASSLAGGAQNYGYTF,TGTGCCAGCAGCTTGGCCGGGGGGGCGCAGAACTATGGCTACACCTTC,.,.,TRBJ1-2,TRBV5-4
CASESRFSGNTIYF,TGTGCCAGCGAGAGTCGATTCTCTGGAAACACCATATATTTT,.,few,TRBJ1-3,TRBV2
CASRRQGNQPQHF,TGTGCCAGCAGGCGACAGGGAAATCAGCCCCAGCATTTT,TRBD1,.,TRBJ1-5,TRBV6-5
CASSVGTRYVNEQFF,TGTGCCAGCAGCGTGGGGACTAGGTATGTCAATGAGCAGTTCTTC,TRBD2,.,TRBJ2-1,TRBV9
CASSRYTGGAFF,TGTGCCAGCAGCCGGTACACCGGGGGAGCTTTCTTT,.,.,TRBJ1-1,TRBV14
CASSQAGSLGLYEQYF,TGCGCCAGCAGCCAAGCGGGGAGCTTAGGGCTCTACGAGCAGTACTTC,.,.,TRBJ2-7,TRBV4-1
CASSLPGTGRNEQFF,TGTGCCAGCAGCTTACCTGGGACAGGGCGGAATGAGCAGTTCTTC,TRBD1,.,TRBJ2-1,TRBV7-3
CASSVPPGDRGTYEQYF,TGTGCCAGCAGCGTACCCCCAGGGGACAGGGGGACCTACGAGCAGTACTTC,TRBD1,once,TRBJ2-7,TRBV9
CASSLRLLEGYTF,TGTGCCAGCTCACTTCGACTCCTCGAGGGCTACACCTTC,.,.,TRBJ1-2,TRBV18
CARRTQGRLSYNEQFF,TGTGCCAGAAGGACGCAGGGAAGATTGTCCTACAATGAGCAGTTCTTC,.,few,TRBJ2-1,TRBV5-3
CASSLESGGGLGMEQFF,TGTGCCAGCAGCTTGGAAAGCGGGGGGGGACTAGGTATGGAGCAGTTCTTC,TRBD2,few,TRBJ2-1,TRBV5-4
CASALTGVPREQYF,TGTGCTAGTGCCCTTACAGGGGTCCCACGTGAGCAGTACTTC,TRBD1,.,TRBJ2-7,TRBV12-5
CSADREDGYTF,TGCAGTGCTGACAGGGAGGATGGCTACACCTTC,TRBD1,.,TRBJ1-2,TRBV20-1
CASSLFGQGNTIYF,TGTGCCAGCAGTTTATTCGGACAGGGAAACACCATATATTTT,.,few,TRBJ1-3,TRBV28
CASSAFANSGNTIYF,TGTGCCAGCAGTGCGTTTGCGAATTCTGGAAACACCATATATTTT,.,.,TRBJ1-3,TRBV7-9
CAWTYSFRTGEEKLFF,TGTGCCTGGACCTATTCTTTCAGGACAGGGGAGGAAAAACTGTTTTTT,TRBD1,.,TRBJ1-4,TRBV30
CASSDSIGGRAGQFF,TGTGCCAGCAGTGACTCGATCGGGGGGCGGGCAGGACAGTTCTTC,.,.,TRBJ2-1,TRBV6-4
CASTQGFNSPLHF,TGCGCCAGTACACAGGGGTTTAATTCACCCCTCCACTTT,TRBD1,.,TRBJ1-6,TRBV10-2
CASKSRTANSPLHF,TGTGCCAGCAAATCAAGGACAGCTAATTCACCCCTCCACTTT,.,once,TRBJ1-6,TRBV2
CASSLFGQGTGTEAFF,TGTGCCAGTAGTCTTTTCGGACAGGGTACGGGCACTGAAGCTTTCTTT,TRBD1,.,TRBJ1-1,TRBV19
CVQGLNTEAFF,TGTGTACAGGGGCTGAACACTGAAGCTTTCTTT,TRBD1,.,TRBJ1-1,TRBV6-1
CASSQEEDRVNTEAFF,TGCGCCAGCAGCCAAGAGGAGGACAGAGTGAACACTGAAGCTTTCTTT,.,.,TRBJ1-1,TRBV4-3
CASSEHSGGAYEQYF,TGTGCCAGCAGTGAACATAGCGGGGGAGCCTACGAGCAGTACTTC,TRBD2,.,TRBJ2-7,TRBV6-1
CASSQDLGGTGELFF,TGCGCCAGCAGCCAAGATCTGGGGGGAACCGGGGAGCTGTTTTTT,.,few,TRBJ2-2,TRBV4-3
CASSGDRERNTEAFF,TGTGCCAGCAGTGGGGACAGGGAACGAAACACTGAAGCTTTCTTT,TRBD1,.,TRBJ1-1,TRBV6-1
CASSIALTVSGANVLTF,TGTGCCAGTAGTATAGCCCTGACAGTCTCTGGGGCCAACGTCCTGACTTTC,.,.,TRBJ2-6,TRBV19
CASTPLSANVLTF,TGTGCCAGTACCCCCCTCTCGGCCAACGTCCTGACTTTC,.,once,TRBJ2-6,TRBV19
CASSLNPEPGGYTF,TGTGCCAGCAGCTTAAACCCCGAACCAGGTGGCTACACCTTC,.,.,TRBJ1-2,TRBV2
CASSLASQGQSFNQPQHF,TGTGCCAGCAGCTTGGCCTCGCAGGGACAGAGTTTCAATCAGCCCCAGCATTTT,TRBD1,.,TRBJ1-5,TRBV5-6
CASSPGGRIYEQYF,TGTGCCAGCTCACCAGGGGGCAGGATCTACGAGCAGTACTTC,.,.,TRBJ2-7,TRBV18
CASSFLGGDEQYF,TGTGCCAGCAGCTTCTTAGGGGGTGACGAGCAGTACTTC,.,.,TRBJ2-7,TRBV7-2